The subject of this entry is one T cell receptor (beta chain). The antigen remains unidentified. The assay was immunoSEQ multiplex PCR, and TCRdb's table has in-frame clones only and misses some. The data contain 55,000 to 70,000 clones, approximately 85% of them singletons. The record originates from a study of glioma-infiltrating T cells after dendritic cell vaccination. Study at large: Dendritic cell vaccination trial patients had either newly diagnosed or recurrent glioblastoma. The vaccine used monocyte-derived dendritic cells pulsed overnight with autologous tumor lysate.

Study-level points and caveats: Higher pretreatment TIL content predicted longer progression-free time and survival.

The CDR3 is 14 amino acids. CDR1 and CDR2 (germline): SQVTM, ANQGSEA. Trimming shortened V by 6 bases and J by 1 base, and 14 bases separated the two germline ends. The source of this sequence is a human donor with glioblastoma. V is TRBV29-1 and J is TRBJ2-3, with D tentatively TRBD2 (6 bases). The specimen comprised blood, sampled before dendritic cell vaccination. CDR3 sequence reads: CSVRGRGGTDTQYF. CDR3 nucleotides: TGCAGCGTCCGAGGGCGGGGAGGCACAGATACGCAGTATTTT.